This passage covers 9 T cell receptor beta chains from one sample sequenced in a study of cytomegalovirus exposure and HLA in healthy donors. In the PCR, 60 Vbeta and 13 Jbeta primers were used. Generated by immunoSEQ multiplex PCR, the TCRdb table keeps only in-frame clones and is missing some. This sample's table reports some 70,000 clones. The sample taken for sequencing was PBMCs. The receptors shown here come from a man aged 40-55 years in good health and CMV-seronegative.

For this clone: Other DNA sequences in this specimen translate into the identical CDR3. CDR3 sequence (DNA): TGTGCCAGCAGCCCACGGGCAGGGACCTACAATGAGCAGTTCTTC. This encodes CASSPRAGTYNEQFF. V usage is TRBV7-3 and J usage is TRBJ2-1; tentative D call: TRBD1 (5 bases). V was clipped by 5 bases and J by 2 bases, with 13 bases between them. Germline V gene sequence: CDR1 SGHTA, CDR2 FQGTGA. The CDR3 totals 15 residues.

The chain uses TRBV16 and TRBJ1-5, with a weak D call TRBD1 (5 bases). Germline CDR1 and CDR2: KGHSY and FQNENV. CDR3 size: 15 residues. V shed 2 bases and J shed 4 bases, with 12 bases lying between them. DNA for the CDR3: TGTGCCAGCAGCCAAGGGAGGGGAAGGAATCAGCCCCAGCATTTT. Translating gives CASSQGRGRNQPQHF. The full variable domain, completed using reference TRBV16 and TRBJ1-5, is GEEVAQTPKHLVRGEGQKAKLYCAPIKGHSYVFWYQQVLKNEFKFLISFQNENVFDETGMPKERFSAKCLPNSPCSLEIQATKLEDSAVYFCASSQGRGRNQPQHFGDGTRLSIL.

The V gene is TRBV9, the J gene TRBJ1-2; 9 bases line up with TRBD1. Trimming cost V 2 bases and J 4 bases; bases outside gene matches: 6. Germline CDR1 is SGDLS and CDR2 is YYNGEE. The CDR3 totals 15 residues. CDR3: CASSVGQGKAYGYTF. DNA of the CDR3: TGTGCCAGCAGCGTGGGACAGGGTAAGGCCTATGGCTACACCTTC. Together with reference TRBV9 and TRBJ1-2, the CDR3 gives the full variable domain: DSGVTQTPKHLITATGQRVTLRCSPRSGDLSVYWYQQSLDQGLQFLIQYYNGEERAKGNILERFSAQQFPDLHSELNLSSLELGDSALYFCASSVGQGKAYGYTFGSGTRLTVV.

The chain links TRBV2 to TRBJ1-4; TRBD1 might be the D (6 bases). There are 14 residues in the CDR3. CDR1 is SNHLY and CDR2 is FYNNEI in the germline V gene. The ends were cut back, 5 bases at V and 5 bases at J, with 12 bases in the middle. CDR3 DNA: TGTGCCAGCAGTCTGACAGGAGAGAATGAAAAACTGTTTTTT. It yields the protein CASSLTGENEKLFF. The full variable domain, its missing parts supplied by reference TRBV2 and TRBJ1-4, is EPEVTQTPSHQVTQMGQEVILRCVPISNHLYFYWYRQILGQKVEFLVSFYNNEISEKSEIFDDQFSVERPDGSNFTLKIRSTKLEDSAMYFCASSLTGENEKLFFGSGTQLSVL.

Measured by frequency, this clone is medium-sized (0.01 to 0.1%). The CDR3 DNA sequence: TGCGCCAGCAGCTGGGACGGGACATCTGGAAACACCATATATTTT. Amino acid sequence: CASSWDGTSGNTIYF. The chain has TRBV5-1 and TRBJ1-3; a possible D gene is TRBD1 (6 bases). The length of the CDR3 is 15 residues. Germline V gene lookup returns CDR1 SGHRS and CDR2 YFSETQ. V was cut by 3 bases and J by 1 base, with 11 bases left in between.

CDR3 nucleotide sequence: TGTGCCAGCAAGGGACAGGACACCGGGGAGCTGTTTTTT. Its protein is CASKGQDTGELFF. This chain links TRBV6-4 with TRBJ2-2; 8 bases fit TRBD1. The V gene end was trimmed by 7 bases and the J gene end by 3 bases; junction bases not matched to a gene: 1. Germline values: CDR1 MRHNA, CDR2 SNTAGT. This CDR3 spans 13 amino acids.

In regard to this clone: Other nucleotide sequences from this sample produce the same CDR3. The rearrangement links TRBV19 to TRBJ2-7, with 8 bases that match TRBD1. The CDR3 covers 15 residues. V trimming: 5 bases; J trimming: 0 bases; junction bases outside the gene matches: 6. Germline loops: CDR1 LNHDA, CDR2 SQIVND (reference sequence). The CDR3 here is CASSFGQGSSYEQYF. CDR3 DNA: TGTGCCAGTAGTTTTGGACAGGGTAGCTCCTACGAGCAGTACTTC.

V usage is TRBV11-2 and J usage is TRBJ2-7; no clear D. Germline loops: CDR1 SGHAT, CDR2 FQNNGV. Deletions cut 2 bases from V and 2 bases from J, with 16 bases between. The CDR3 runs 16 residues. The CDR3 DNA sequence: TGTGCCAGCAGCTTAAAGACGGCTACAAGCGCCTACGAGCAGTACTTC. Encoded protein: CASSLKTATSAYEQYF.

V usage is TRBV7-8 and J usage is TRBJ1-1; 8 bases are shared with TRBD1. CDR3 length: 13 amino acids. Trimming at V came to 5 bases and at J to 6 bases, leaving 5 bases not matched to a gene. In germline, CDR1 is SGHVS, CDR2 FQNEAQ. CDR3 protein: CASSPDRGAEAFF. CDR3 in DNA: TGTGCCAGCAGCCCCGACAGGGGTGCTGAAGCTTTCTTT.